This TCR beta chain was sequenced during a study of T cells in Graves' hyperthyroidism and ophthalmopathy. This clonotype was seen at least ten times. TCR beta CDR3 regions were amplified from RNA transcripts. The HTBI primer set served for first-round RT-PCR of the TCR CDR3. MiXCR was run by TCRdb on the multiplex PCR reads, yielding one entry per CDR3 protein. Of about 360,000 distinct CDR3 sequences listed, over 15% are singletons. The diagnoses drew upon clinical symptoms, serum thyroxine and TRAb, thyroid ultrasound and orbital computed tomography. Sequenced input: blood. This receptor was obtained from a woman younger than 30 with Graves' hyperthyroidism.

The CDR3 region has the DNA TGCGCCAGCAGCCCAGGGTACCCCCTAGCCGGGGAGCTGTTTTTT. It encodes CASSPGYPLAGELFF. V is TRBV5-1 and J is TRBJ2-2, with D perhaps TRBD1 (5 bases). Per the germline V gene, CDR1 is SGHRS and CDR2 is YFSETQ. V lost 4 bases, J lost 6 bases, and 16 bases lay in between. This CDR3 spans 15 amino acids.